This TCR beta chain came from a study of blood T cell repertoires in COVID-19. Sequencing was performed with immunoSEQ multiplex PCR; in TCRdb, only in-frame clones are kept and a portion is missing. Counted here are roughly 180,000 clones, 75% to 90% occurring once; the ten biggest clones make up 2.1%. Germline lookup yields CDR1 SGDLS and CDR2 YYNGEE. The CDR3 totals 15 residues. Trimming removed 7 bases from V and 1 base from J; junction bases left unmatched: 6. This clonotype originated in a man in his 70s with active or convalescent COVID-19. Specimen: peripheral blood. The chain employs TRBV9 and TRBJ1-3; 9 positions match TRBD1. CDR3: CASGTGQSSGNTIYF. The DNA for the CDR3 is TGTGCCAGCGGGACAGGGCAAAGTTCTGGAAACACCATATATTTT.